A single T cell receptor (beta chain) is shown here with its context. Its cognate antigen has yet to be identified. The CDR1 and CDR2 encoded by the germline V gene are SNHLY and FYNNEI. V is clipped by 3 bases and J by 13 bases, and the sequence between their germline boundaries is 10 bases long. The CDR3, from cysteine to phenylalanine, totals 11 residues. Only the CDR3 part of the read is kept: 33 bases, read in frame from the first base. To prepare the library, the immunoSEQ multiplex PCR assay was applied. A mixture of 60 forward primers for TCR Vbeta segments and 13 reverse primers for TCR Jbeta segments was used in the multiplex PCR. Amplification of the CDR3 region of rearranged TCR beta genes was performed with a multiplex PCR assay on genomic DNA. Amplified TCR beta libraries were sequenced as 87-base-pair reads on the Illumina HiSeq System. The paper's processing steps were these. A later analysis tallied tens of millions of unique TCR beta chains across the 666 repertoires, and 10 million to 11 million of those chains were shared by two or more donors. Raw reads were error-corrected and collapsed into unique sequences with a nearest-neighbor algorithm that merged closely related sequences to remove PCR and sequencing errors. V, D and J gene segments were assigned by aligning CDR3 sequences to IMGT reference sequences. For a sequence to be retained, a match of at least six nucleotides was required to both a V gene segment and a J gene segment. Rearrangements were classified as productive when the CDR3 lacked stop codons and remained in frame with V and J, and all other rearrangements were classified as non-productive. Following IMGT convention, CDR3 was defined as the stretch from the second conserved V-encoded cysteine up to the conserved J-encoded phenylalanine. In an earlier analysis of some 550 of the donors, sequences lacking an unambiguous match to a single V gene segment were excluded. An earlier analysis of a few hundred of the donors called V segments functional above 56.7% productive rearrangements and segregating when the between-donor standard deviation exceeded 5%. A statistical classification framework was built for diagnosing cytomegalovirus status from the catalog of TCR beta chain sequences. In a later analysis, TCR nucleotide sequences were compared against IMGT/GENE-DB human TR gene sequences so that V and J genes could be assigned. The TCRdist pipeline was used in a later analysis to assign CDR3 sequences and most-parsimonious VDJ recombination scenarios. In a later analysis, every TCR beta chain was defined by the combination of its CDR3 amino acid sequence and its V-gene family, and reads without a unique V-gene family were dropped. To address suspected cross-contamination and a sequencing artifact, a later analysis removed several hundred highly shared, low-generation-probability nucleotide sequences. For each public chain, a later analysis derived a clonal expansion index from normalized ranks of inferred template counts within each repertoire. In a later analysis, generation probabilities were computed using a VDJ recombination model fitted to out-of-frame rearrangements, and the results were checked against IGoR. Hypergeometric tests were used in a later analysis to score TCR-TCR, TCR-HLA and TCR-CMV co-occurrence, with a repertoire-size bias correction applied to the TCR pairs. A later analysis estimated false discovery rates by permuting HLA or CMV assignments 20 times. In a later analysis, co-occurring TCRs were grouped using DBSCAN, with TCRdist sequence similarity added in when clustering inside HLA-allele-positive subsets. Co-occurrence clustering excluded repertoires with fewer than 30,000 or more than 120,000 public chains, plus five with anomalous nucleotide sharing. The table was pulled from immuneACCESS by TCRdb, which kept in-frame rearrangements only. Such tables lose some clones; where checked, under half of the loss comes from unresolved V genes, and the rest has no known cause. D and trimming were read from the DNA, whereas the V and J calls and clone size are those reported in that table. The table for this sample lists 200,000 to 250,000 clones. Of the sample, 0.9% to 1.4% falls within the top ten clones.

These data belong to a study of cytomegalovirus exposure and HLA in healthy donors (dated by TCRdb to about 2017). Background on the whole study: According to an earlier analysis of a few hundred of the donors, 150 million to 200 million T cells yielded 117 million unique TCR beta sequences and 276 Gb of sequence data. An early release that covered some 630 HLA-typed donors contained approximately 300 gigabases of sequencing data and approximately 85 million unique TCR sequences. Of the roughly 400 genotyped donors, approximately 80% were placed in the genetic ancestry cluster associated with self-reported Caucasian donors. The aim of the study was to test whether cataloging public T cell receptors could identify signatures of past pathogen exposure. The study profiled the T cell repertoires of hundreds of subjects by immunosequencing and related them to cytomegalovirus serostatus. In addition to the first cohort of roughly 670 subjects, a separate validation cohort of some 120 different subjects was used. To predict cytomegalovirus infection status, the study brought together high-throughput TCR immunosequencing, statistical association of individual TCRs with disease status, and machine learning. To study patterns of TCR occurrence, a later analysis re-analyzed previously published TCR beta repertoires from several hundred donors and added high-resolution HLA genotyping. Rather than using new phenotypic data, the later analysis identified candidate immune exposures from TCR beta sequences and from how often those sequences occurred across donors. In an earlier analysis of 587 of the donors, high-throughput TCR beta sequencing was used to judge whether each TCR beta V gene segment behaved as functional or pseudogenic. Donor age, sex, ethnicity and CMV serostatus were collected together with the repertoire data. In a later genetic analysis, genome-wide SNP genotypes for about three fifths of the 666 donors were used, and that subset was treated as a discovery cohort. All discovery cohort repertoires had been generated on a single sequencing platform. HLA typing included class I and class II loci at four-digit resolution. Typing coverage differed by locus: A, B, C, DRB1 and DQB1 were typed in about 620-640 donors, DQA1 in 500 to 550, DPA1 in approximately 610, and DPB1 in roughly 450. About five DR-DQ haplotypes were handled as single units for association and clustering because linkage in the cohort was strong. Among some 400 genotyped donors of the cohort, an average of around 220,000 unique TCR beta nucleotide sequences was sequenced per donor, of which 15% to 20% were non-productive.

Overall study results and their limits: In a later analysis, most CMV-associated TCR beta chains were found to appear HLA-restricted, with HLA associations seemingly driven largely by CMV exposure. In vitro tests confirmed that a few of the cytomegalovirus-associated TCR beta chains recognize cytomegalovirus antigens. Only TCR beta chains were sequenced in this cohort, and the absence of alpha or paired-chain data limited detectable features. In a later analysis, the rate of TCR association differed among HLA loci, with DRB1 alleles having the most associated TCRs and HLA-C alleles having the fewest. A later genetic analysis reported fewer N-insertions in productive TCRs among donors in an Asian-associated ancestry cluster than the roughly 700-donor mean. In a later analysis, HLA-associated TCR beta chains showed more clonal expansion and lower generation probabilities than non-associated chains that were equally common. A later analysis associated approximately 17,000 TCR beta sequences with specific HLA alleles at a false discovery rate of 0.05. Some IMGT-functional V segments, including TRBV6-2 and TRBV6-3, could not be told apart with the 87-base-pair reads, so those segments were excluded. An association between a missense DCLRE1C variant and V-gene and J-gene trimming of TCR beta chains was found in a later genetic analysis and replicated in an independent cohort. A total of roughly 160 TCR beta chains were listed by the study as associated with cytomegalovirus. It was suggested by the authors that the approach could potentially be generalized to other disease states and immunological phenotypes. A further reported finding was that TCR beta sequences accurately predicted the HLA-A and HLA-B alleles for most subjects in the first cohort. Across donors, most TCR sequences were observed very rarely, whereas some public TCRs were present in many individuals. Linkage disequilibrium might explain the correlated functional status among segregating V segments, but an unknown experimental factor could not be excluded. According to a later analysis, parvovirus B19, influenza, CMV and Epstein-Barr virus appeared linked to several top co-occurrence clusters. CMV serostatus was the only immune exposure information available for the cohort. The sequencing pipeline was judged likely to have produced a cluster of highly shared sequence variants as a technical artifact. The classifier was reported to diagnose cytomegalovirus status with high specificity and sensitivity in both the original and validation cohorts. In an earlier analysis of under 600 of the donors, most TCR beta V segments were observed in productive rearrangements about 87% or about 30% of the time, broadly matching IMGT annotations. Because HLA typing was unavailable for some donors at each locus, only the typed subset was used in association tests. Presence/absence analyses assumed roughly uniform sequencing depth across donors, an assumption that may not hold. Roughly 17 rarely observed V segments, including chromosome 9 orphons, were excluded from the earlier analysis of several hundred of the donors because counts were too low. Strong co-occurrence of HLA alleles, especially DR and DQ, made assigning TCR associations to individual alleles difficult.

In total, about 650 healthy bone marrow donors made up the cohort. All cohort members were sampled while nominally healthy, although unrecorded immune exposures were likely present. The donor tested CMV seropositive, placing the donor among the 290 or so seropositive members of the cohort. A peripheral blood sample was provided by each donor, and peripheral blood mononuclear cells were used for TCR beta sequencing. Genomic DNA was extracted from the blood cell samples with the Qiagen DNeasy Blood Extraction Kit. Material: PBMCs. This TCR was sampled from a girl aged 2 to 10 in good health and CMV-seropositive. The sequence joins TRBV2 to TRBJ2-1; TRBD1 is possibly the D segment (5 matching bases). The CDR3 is CASSEMTVQFF. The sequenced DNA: TGTGCCAGCAGTGAGATGACAGTCCAGTTCTTC.